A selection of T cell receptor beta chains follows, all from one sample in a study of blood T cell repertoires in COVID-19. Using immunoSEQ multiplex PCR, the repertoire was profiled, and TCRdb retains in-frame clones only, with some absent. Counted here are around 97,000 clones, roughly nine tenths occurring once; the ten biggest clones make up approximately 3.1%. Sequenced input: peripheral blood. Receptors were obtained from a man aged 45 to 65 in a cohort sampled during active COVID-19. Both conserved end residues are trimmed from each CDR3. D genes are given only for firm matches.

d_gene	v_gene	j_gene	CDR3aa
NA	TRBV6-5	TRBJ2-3	ASSYREGTDTQY
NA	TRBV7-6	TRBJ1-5	ASSLAGSGSNQPQH
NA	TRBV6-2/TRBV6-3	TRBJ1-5	ASSYSGLKGWSSNQPQH
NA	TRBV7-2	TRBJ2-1	ASSSRGGVHEQF
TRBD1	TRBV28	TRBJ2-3	ASSPNRGREDTQY
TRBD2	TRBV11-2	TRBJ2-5	ASSLVSGDETQY
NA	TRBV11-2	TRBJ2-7	ASSLDDPTGTNYEQY
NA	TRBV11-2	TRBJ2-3	ASTDGFPGLSTDTQY
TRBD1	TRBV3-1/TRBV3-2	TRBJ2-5	ASSSRTGDQETQY
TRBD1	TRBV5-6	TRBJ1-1	ASSLTGGTEAF
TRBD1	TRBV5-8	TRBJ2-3	ASRKTGTADTQY
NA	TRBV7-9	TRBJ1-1	ASSLVRDTEAF
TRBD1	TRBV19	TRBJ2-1	ASSPSGTGLNEQF
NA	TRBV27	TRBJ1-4	ASKRTGSWDEKLF
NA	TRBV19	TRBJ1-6	ASSLAENSPLH
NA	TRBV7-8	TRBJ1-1	ASSPQTGNTEAF
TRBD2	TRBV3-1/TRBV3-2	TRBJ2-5	ASSRSGWGGGEETQY
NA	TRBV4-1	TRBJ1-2	ASSQGATSYGYT
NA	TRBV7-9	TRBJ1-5	ASSLGQNQPQH
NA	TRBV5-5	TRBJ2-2	ASSPGPRDTGELF
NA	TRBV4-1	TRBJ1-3	ASSLTDSGNTIY
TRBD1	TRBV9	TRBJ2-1	ASSVLQGNEQF
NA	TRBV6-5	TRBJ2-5	ASLRETQY
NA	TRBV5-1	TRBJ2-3	ASSYGDKDTQY
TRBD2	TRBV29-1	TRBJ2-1	SGRGNEQF
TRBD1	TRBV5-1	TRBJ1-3	ASSTGRQGWSGNTIY
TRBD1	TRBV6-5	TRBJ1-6	ASTQGFNSPLH
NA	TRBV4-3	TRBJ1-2	ASSQYPLVGGYT
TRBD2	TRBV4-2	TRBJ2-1	ASSHAPGGSSSYNEQF